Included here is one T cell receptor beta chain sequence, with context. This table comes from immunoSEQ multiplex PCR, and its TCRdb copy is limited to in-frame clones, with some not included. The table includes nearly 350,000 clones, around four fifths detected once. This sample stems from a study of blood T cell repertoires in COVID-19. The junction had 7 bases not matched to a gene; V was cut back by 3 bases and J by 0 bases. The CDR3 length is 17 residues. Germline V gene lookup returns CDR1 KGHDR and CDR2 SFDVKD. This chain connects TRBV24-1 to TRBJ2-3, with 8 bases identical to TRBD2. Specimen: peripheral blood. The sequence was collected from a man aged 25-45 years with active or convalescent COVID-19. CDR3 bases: TGTGCCACCAGTGATCTAAGGGGCGGGGGGAGCACAGATACGCAGTATTTT. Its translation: CATSDLRGGGSTDTQYF.